The present entry profiles one T cell receptor (beta chain) with its context. This sample is drawn from a study of cytomegalovirus exposure and HLA in healthy donors. The overall study: Samples from HLA-typed donors yielded approximately 80 million unique TCRs in an early data release.

60 Vbeta and 13 Jbeta primers were used in PCR. Measured with immunoSEQ multiplex PCR; TCRdb has only the in-frame clones, and not every one. Of 150,000 or so clones in the sample, roughly 79% were seen once. The CDR3 runs 13 residues. The trim removed 4 bases at V and 2 bases at J, leaving 2 bases unmatched. Germline CDR1 reads KGHSH; CDR2 reads LQKENI. This sequence joins TRBV18 and TRBJ2-7; TRBD1 aligns across 7 bases. This TCR came from a woman aged 45-65 years in good health and CMV-seropositive. Sequenced input: PBMCs. CDR3 DNA: TGTGCCAGCTCACGGGACAGTACCTACGAGCAGTACTTC. As protein: CASSRDSTYEQYF.